This T cell receptor (beta chain) was found in a study of T cell responses to AZD1222 COVID-19 vaccine (dated by TCRdb to 2020 to 2023). General notes on the study: TCR sequencing covered 233 trial participants: 200 to 220 given two doses of AZD1222 and about 26 given two doses of MenACWY control vaccine. Trial participants were enrolled by age into 18-55, 56-69 and 70-plus year subgroups, with around 150, 28 and 57 TCR-sequenced participants respectively.

The CDR3 regions of human TCRbeta chains were subjected to immunosequencing. The paper's data handling went like this. Repertoire TCRs were matched against a reference library of SARS-CoV-2-specific TCRs generated with the MIRA antigen-specificity platform. Breadth was defined as the fraction of unique TCRs that were SARS-CoV-2-associated, and depth was defined as the fraction of total T cells that were SARS-CoV-2-associated. Using the MIRA data, every spike-specific TCR was mapped to the spike region that the TCR reacted to and assigned to either a CD4 or a CD8 class. Log10-transformed breadth and depth values were compared by one-way ANOVA with Sidak's multiple comparisons tests. In its TCRdb copy, this immuneACCESS table keeps in-frame sequences only and misses some clones. Where compared with another copy, unresolved V genes explain less than half of these, and the others have no known cause. V, J and clone size were drawn from that table, and D and trimming were deduced from the DNA. The sample records more than 85,000 clones, approximately 84% of which are singletons. In total, the top ten clones hold about 14% of the sample.

General study outcomes and caveats: The vaccine-associated CD4 TCRs covered the entire spike protein, and the dominant responses fell in regions 160-218 and 743-854. Participants were mostly white British, with more females than males. The authors suggested clonal diversity may have been underestimated. Conclusions about previously exposed vaccinees are limited because only 6 or 7 AZD1222 recipients were SARS-CoV-2 seropositive at baseline. In the small 56-69-year group, the increase in depth fell short of significance, most likely because of low power. Epitopes outside the regions mutated in the B.1.351 and B.1.1.7 variants were reportedly recognized by nearly half of the unique spike-specific TCRs. No day 14 peak-response samples were available, so repertoires were characterized only after the peak T cell response. After two AZD1222 doses, spike-specific TCR breadth and depth were significantly higher than at day 0 and than in MenACWY recipients.

The CDR3 runs 13 amino acids, cysteine and phenylalanine included. Here the CDR3 DNA is all that survives: 39 bases in frame from base 1. CDR1 and CDR2, per the germline V gene (reference sequence), are LGHDT and YNNKEL. V sheds 2 bases and J sheds 2 bases, leaving 6 bases between their ends. Sample time point, as interpreted from the label and publication: about 28 days (+/-7) after the second vaccine dose. AZD1222 recipients with second doses at about 4 weeks or about 12 weeks were pooled, because spike-specific TCR depth and breadth did not differ between schedules. Vaccinee samples were obtained from the UK trials COV001 and COV002, which included a single-blind randomized controlled phase 2/3 trial of AZD1222 (ChAdOx1 nCoV-19) in healthy adults. For TCRbeta chain sequencing, PBMC samples were collected from trial participants at day 0 and at day 28 after the second dose. As concerns this clone: What this receptor recognizes is not known. No base quality information exists; no much larger clone differs at one position.

Sample: peripheral blood, taken 28 days after the second AZD1222 dose. The source of this sequence is an adult who received the AZD1222 COVID-19 vaccine. The sequence is built from TRBV3-1 (or the pseudogene TRBV3-2) and TRBJ1-1; the D gene identity is not certain. The DNA sequence is TGTGCCAGCAGCCAATCAGTAAACACTGAAGCTTTCTTT. Its protein is CASSQSVNTEAFF.